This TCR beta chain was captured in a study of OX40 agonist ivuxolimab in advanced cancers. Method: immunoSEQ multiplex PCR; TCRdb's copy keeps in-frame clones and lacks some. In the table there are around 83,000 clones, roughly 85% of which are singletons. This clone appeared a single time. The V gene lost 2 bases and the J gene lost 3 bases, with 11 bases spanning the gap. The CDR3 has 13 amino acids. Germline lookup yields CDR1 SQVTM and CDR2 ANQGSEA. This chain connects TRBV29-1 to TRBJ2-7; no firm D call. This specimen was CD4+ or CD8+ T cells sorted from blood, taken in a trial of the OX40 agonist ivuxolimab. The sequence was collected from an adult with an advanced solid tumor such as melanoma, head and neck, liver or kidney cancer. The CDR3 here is CSVELPLIYEQYF. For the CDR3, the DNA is TGCAGCGTTGAATTACCGCTGATCTACGAGCAGTACTTC.